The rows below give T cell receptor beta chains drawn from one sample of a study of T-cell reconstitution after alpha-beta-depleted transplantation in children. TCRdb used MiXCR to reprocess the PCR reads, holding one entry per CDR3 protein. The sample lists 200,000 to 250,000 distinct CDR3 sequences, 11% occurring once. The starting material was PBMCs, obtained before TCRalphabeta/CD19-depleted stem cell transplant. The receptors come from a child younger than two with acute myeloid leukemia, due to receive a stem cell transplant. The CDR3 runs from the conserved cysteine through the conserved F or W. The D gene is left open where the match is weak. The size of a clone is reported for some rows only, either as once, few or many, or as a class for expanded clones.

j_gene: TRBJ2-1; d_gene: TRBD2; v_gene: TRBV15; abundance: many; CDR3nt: TGTGCCACCAGCACCCGGACTAGCGGGATCAATGAGCAGTTCTTC; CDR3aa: CATSTRTSGINEQFF
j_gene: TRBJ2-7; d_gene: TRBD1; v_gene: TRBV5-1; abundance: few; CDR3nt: TGCGCCAGCAGCTTAGGGACAGTGTCCTACGAGCAGTACTTC; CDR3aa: CASSLGTVSYEQYF
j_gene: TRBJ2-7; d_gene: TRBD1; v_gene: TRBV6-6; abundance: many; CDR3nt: TGTGCCAGCAGTCCGGGGACAGGGGGCTCGCAGTACTTC; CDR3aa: CASSPGTGGSQYF
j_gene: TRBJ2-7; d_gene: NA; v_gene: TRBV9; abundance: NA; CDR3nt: TGTGCCAGCAGCGTAGGGGCAGTCTCCTACGAGCAGTACTTC; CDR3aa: CASSVGAVSYEQYF
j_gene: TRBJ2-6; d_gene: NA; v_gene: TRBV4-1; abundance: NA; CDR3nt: TGCGCCGGCAGCCAAGATAGGGGGAACTCTGGGGCCAACGTCCTGACTTTC; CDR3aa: CAGSQDRGNSGANVLTF
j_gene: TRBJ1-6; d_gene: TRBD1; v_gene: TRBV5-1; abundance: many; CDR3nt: TGCGCCAGCAGCTCCTCACATCCGGGACAGGGGAATTCACCCCTCCACTTT; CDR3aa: CASSSSHPGQGNSPLHF
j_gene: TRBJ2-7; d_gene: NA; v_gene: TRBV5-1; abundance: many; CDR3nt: TGCGCCAGCAGCTTAGGTGGGAGCCACGAGCAGTACTTC; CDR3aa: CASSLGGSHEQYF
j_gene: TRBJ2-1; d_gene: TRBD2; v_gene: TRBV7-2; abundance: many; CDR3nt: TGTGCCAGCAGCTTAAGGCGGGAGGGGCTTCGCTACAATGAGCAGTTCTTC; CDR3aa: CASSLRREGLRYNEQFF
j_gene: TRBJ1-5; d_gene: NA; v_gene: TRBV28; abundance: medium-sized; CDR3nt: TGTGCCAGCAGTTTGCCCGGGGGCAACAATCAGCCCCAGCATTTT; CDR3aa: CASSLPGGNNQPQHF
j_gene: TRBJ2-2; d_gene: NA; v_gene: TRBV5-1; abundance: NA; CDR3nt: TGCGTCAGCAGCCCAACAGGGACGAGGGACGGGGAGCTGTTTTTT; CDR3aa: CVSSPTGTRDGELFF
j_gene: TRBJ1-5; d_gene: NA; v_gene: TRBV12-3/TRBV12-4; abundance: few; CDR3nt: TGTGCCAGCAGTGGCTACGGAATCAATCAGCCCCAGCATTTT; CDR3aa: CASSGYGINQPQHF
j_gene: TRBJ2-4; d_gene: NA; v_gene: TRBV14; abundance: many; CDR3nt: TGTGCCAGCAGCCGGGAAGCCGGGACGGGGATTCAGTACTTC; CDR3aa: CASSREAGTGIQYF
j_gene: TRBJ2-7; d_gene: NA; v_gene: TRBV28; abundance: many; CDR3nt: TGTGCCACCTTGAACAGAGTTTCCTACGAGCAGTACTTC; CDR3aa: CATLNRVSYEQYF
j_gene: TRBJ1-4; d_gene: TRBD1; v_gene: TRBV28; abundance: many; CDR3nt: TGTGCCAGCAGTTTAAGGGCCGCAGGGGGTTCGGAAAAACTGTTTTTT; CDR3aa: CASSLRAAGGSEKLFF
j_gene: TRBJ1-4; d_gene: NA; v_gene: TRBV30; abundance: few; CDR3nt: TGTGCCTGGAGTATGAGGTTGAGACTGTTTTTT; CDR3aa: CAWSMRLRLFF
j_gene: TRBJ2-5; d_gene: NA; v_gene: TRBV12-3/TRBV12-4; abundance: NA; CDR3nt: TGTGCCAGCGGTCACAGGGTACAAGAGACCCAGTACTTC; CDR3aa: CASGHRVQETQYF
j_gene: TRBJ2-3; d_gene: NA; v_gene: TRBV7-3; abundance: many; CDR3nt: TGTGCCAGCAGCCAAAGCACAGATACGCAGTATTTT; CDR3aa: CASSQSTDTQYF
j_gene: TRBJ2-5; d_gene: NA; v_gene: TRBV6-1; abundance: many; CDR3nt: TGTGCCAGCAGTGTGGTCAGGGCGTACCAAGAGACCCAGTACTTC; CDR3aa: CASSVVRAYQETQYF
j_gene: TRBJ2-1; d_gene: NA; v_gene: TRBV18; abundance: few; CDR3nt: TGTGCCAGCTCACCAAGACACTACAATGAGCAGTTCTTC; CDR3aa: CASSPRHYNEQFF
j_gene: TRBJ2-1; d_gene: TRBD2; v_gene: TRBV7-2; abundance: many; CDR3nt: TGTGCCAGCAGCCCGGGACTAGTCTCCTACAATGAGCAGTTCTTC; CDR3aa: CASSPGLVSYNEQFF
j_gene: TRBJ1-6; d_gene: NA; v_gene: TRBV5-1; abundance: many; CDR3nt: TGCGCCAGCAGCTTAGCGGGGACCAATTCACCCCTCCACTTT; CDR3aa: CASSLAGTNSPLHF
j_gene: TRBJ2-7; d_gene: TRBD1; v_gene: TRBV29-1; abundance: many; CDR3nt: TGCAGCGTAAATCCAGGGGGCTACGAGCAGTACTTC; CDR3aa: CSVNPGGYEQYF
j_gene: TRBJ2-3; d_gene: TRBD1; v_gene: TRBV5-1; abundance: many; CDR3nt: TGCGCCAGCAGCTTGAAGCTGACAGGGGGCGCCTGGGGGGATACGCAGTATTTT; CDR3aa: CASSLKLTGGAWGDTQYF
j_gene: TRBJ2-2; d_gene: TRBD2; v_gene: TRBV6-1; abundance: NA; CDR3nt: TGTGCCAGCAGGGAGGGACTAGCGGGGGACACCGGGGAGCTGTTTTTT; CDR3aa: CASREGLAGDTGELFF
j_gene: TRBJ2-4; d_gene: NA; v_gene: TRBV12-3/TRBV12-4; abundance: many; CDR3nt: TGTGCCAGCAGGCGCGACAGTTTCCCGGACACCATTCAGTACTTC; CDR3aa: CASRRDSFPDTIQYF
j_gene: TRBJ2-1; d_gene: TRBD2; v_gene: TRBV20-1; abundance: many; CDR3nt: TGCAGTGCCCCCTCAGCGGGGGGAAGCCCCTACAATGAGCAGTTCTTC; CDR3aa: CSAPSAGGSPYNEQFF
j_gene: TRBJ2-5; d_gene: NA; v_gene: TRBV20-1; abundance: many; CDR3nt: TGCAGTGCCTACAGTTCCCAAGAGACCCAGTACTTC; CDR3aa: CSAYSSQETQYF
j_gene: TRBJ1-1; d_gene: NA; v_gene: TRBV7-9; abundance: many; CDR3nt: TGTGCCAGCAGCGTGACGGGGGAGGACACTGAAGCTTTCTTT; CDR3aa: CASSVTGEDTEAFF
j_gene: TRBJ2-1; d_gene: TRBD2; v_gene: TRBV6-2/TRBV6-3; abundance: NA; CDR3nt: TGTGCCAGCAGCGACACGGCTAGCGGGCGGAATGAGCAGTTCTTC; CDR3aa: CASSDTASGRNEQFF
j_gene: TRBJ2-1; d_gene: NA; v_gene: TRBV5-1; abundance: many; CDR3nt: TGCGCCAGCAGCTTGGGGGAGGATGAGCAGTTCTTC; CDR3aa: CASSLGEDEQFF
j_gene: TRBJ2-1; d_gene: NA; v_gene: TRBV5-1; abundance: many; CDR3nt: TGCGCCAGCAGCTCCGACACGATTTCCTACAATGAGCAGTTCTTC; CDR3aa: CASSSDTISYNEQFF
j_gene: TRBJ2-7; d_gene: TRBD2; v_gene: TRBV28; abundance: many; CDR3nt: TGTGCCAGCAGTTTCCACCTACTAGCGGGAGTTTGGGCCTACGAGCAGTACTTC; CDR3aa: CASSFHLLAGVWAYEQYF
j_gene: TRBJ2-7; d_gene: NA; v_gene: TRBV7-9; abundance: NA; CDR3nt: TGTGCCAGCAGCGTAGAGCGTCGCGAGCAGTACTTC; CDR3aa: CASSVERREQYF
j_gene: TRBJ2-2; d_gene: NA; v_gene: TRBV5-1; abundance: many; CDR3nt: TGCGCCAGCAGCCCCCCGGGCCGGGGGAACACCGGGGAGCTGTTTTTT; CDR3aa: CASSPPGRGNTGELFF
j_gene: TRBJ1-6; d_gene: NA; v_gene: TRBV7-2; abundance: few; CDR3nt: TGTGCCAGCAGCTTAGAGGGGGGGACACCCCTCCACTTT; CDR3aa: CASSLEGGTPLHF
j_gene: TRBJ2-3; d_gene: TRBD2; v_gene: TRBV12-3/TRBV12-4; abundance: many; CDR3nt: TGTGCCAGCAGCCCCTCTAGCGGGCTCACAGATACGCAGTATTTT; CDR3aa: CASSPSSGLTDTQYF
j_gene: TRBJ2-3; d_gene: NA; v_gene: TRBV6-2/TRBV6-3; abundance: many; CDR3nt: TGTGCCGTCCAAAACACAGATACGCAGTATTTT; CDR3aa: CAVQNTDTQYF
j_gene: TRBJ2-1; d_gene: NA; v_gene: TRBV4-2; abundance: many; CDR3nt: TGTGCCAGCAGCCAAGGGACTGTCTCCTACGGTGAGCAGTTCTTC; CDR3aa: CASSQGTVSYGEQFF
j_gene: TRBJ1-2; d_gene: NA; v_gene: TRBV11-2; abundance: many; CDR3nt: TGTGCCAGCAGCCCCGACAGCCGGCAGGGCTACACCTTC; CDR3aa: CASSPDSRQGYTF
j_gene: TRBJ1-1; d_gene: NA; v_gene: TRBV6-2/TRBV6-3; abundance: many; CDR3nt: TGTGCCAGCAGTATCGGGGTGACGAACACTGAAGCTTTCTTT; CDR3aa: CASSIGVTNTEAFF
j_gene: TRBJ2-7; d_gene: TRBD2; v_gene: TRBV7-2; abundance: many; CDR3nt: TGTGCCAGCAGCCGCGGGAGGTTCAACGAGCAGTACTTC; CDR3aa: CASSRGRFNEQYF
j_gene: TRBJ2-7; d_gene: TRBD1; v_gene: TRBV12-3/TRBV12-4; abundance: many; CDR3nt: TGTGCCAGCGCCAGGACAGGGGGAGGGCAGTACTTC; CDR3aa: CASARTGGGQYF
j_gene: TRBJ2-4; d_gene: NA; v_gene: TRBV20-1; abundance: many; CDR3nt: TGCAGTGCTAGTAAAATAGCGGAGCTAGCCAAAAACATTCAGTACTTC; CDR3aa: CSASKIAELAKNIQYF
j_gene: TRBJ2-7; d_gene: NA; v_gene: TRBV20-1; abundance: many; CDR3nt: TGCAGTGCGGAGTCCTACGAGCAGTACTTC; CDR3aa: CSAESYEQYF
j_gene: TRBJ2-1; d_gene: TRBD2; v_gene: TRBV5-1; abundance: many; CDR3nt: TGCGCCAGCAGCGGGAGGGCCCCCTCCTACAATGAGCAGTTCTTC; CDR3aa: CASSGRAPSYNEQFF